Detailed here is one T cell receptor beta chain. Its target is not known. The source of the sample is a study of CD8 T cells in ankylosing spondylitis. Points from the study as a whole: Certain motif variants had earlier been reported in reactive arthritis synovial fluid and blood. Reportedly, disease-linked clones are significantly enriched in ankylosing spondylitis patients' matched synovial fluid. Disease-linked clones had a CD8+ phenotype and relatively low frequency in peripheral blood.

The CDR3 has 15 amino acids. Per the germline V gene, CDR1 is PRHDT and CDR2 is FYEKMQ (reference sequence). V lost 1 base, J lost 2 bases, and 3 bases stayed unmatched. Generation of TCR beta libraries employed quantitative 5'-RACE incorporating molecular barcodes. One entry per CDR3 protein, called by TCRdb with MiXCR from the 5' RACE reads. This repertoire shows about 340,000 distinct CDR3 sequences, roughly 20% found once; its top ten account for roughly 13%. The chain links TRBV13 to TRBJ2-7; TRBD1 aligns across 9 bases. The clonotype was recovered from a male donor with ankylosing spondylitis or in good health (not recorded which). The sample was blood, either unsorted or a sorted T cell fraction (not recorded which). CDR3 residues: CASSLAGTGTYEQYF. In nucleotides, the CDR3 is TGTGCCAGCAGCTTAGCAGGGACAGGGACCTACGAGCAGTACTTC.